The T cell receptor (beta chain) under discussion was sequenced for a study of shared clonotypes between healthy human individuals (dated by TCRdb to the early 2020s). General notes on the study: A few men and two women, aged 18 to 49 years, made up the cohort. For each donor, three plates each were used for CD4 naive and CD4 memory, two plates were used for CD8 naive, and one plate was used for CD8 memory. The study deeply sequenced blood TCR repertoires of about 5 healthy adults to estimate repertoire size and the extent of clonotype sharing between individuals. Different laboratories and diverse techniques were used to prepare libraries and sequence TCR repertoires, to increase sequencing depth and limit assay-specific biases. Each donor's leukapheresis produced roughly between roughly 0.94 and 9.5 billion PBMCs.

Taken from cysteine to phenylalanine, the CDR3 has 15 residues. CDR3 DNA only is kept here, 45 bases in frame from base 1. As encoded in the germline V gene, CDR1 is SQVTM while CDR2 is ANQGSEA. Trimming costs V 3 bases and J 0 bases, and their ends lie 11 bases apart. CD8 naive samples consisted of CD45RO-negative cells that were positively selected for CCR7, yielding a CD45RA+CCR7+ population without TemRA cells. The donors were healthy, HIV-negative adults who had no recently reported acute infections or vaccinations. Every donor was a Caucasian adult residing in Nashville, Tennessee, USA. Blood was obtained by leukapheresis, after which PBMCs were separated by Ficoll-Histopaque density gradient centrifugation and cryopreserved in liquid nitrogen vapor phase. Purity and quantity of every magnetically sorted T cell population were checked by analytical flow cytometry. Genomic DNA was isolated from each sorted fraction and quantified by UV absorbance on a Nanodrop 2000c.

The investigation overall reported the following: Naive subsets generally had larger estimated clonotype richness than memory subsets. Based on pairwise subsampling, the degree of clonotype sharing among donors was expected to be affected by sequencing depth. Compared with non-shared clonotypes, clonotypes shared by all four sorted-subset donors had higher generation probabilities. Rarefaction of sorted-subset datasets indicated incomplete sequencing despite the large sequencing depth. The small number of donors limited the genetic and exposure-history diversity represented. Only blood was sampled, and tissue TCR repertoires likely differ from those in blood. Sharing across a few donors was observed for approximately 4.6% of naive CD4, less than 4% of naive CD8, about 2.3% of memory CD4, and roughly 0.4% of memory CD8 clonotypes.

TCR CDR3 regions were amplified from genomic DNA by multiplex PCR using the deep immunoSEQ assay. Extracted genomic DNA from each cell subset was distributed evenly across all wells of several immunoSEQ 96-well plates, and each plate was treated as a replicate. For sorted subsets, each replicate PCR was loaded with 200 ng genomic DNA, equivalent to about 30,000 T cell genomes. Purified libraries were measured with a Qubit 3.0 fluorometer, size-checked on a Bioanalyzer 2100, and measured again with the KAPA Library Quantification kit. Every immunoSEQ 96-well plate was sequenced on a dedicated single-read 150-cycle Illumina NextSeq 550 flow cell. On the study's bioinformatics: The immunoSEQ output contained only junctional sequences without quality scores, so filtering could not match that applied to full-length reads. To assign V/J genes and CDR3, sequences were annotated using PyIR, a Python wrapper for IgBLAST v1.9, with IMGT germline references. Reads were filtered out if the reads had weak V/J assignments (E-value above 1e-6), no CDR3, stop codons, out-of-frame junctions, or ambiguous translated residues. V3J clonotypes were defined by identical inferred V gene, J gene, and CDR3 amino acid sequence. Percentage overlap between repertoires was calculated by dividing the number of shared unique clonotypes by the size of the smaller repertoire. Richness of each repertoire was evaluated using RTK rarefaction, the Chao1 estimator, and Recon v2.1 estimates of unobserved clonotypes. Generation probabilities for all TCRbeta clonotypes obtained by the gDNA method from a handful of donors were computed using OLGA. This is the immuneACCESS table as TCRdb keeps it, with only in-frame sequences that have V and J called. A part of the clones is gone; compared with another copy, unresolved V genes explain less than half, and the rest is unexplained. That table supplies the V and J calls and clone size; D and trimming were determined from the DNA. In this sample the table shows about 870,000 clones, around 92% of which occur a single time. The ten largest account for 24% of the sample.

Turning to this clone: Its antigen is not yet known. Within one base of it there is no much larger clone, and no base qualities were kept.

The rearranged segments are TRBV29-1 and TRBJ2-2; a tentative D match to TRBD1 spans 5 bases. The sequence was obtained from a young man in good health. Material for sequencing was naive CD8+ T cells sorted from blood. Read against the paper, the sample's cell subset or site label means: CD45RA+CCR7+. The CDR3 reads CSVDIQGTNTGELFF. In nucleotides, the sequence is TGCAGCGTTGATATTCAGGGAACGAACACCGGGGAGCTGTTTTTT.